The 22 T cell receptor beta chains below all came from one sample that was sequenced in a study of control samples from healthy donors and cancer patients. Measured with immunoSEQ multiplex PCR; TCRdb has only the in-frame clones, and not every one. The sample holds about 69,000 clones; nearly 90% are singletons and the top ten take about a fifth. Sequencing used PBMCs. Source of these receptors: a man aged 55 to 70 with lung cancer.

The rearrangement joins TRBV5-1 to TRBJ2-7; D may match TRBD1 or TRBD2 (5 bases each). CDR1 and CDR2 (germline): SGHRS, YFSETQ. The CDR3 extends over 14 amino acids. V lost 0 bases and J lost 2, with 9 bases in between. CDR3 residues: CASSLGGGTYEQYF. CDR3 nucleotide sequence: TGCGCCAGCAGCTTGGGTGGGGGAACCTACGAGCAGTACTTC.

This clone was detected once. This sequence joins TRBV5-1 and TRBJ1-1; TRBD1 matches at 7 bases. Germline V CDR1 and CDR2: SGHRS, YFSETQ. The CDR3 is 16 residues long. Trimming cost V 4 bases and J 0 bases; bases outside gene matches: 9. DNA for the CDR3: TGCGCCAGCAGCACCTGGGACAGCCGGATGAACACTGAAGCTTTCTTT. Amino acids: CASSTWDSRMNTEAFF.

The V and J genes are TRBV13 and TRBJ2-3, with a tentative D call TRBD2 (6 bases). There are 15 residues in the CDR3. Between the trimmed V and J ends, which lost 5 bases and 3 bases, there was a span of 15 bases. CDR1 PRHDT and CDR2 FYEKMQ come from the germline V gene (reference sequence). CDR3 nucleotides: TGTGCCAGCAGCAGCCGGGCTAGCGAAACAGATACGCAGTATTTT. Its protein product is CASSSRASETDTQYF.

The DNA for the CDR3 is TGCGCCAGCAGCTCGACGACTGTCCGTGGAAACACCATATATTTT. As protein: CASSSTTVRGNTIYF. This chain joins TRBV5-1 and TRBJ1-3, with D unclear. This CDR3 region has 15 residues. From germline, CDR1 is SGHRS and CDR2 YFSETQ. V was trimmed by 3 bases and J by 3 bases, leaving 13 bases between them.

V is TRBV2 and J is TRBJ1-2, with TRBD1 as a possible D gene (6 bases). V gave up 5 bases and J gave up 6 bases, with 16 bases separating them. The CDR3 is 14 residues long. The germline V gene has CDR1 SNHLY and CDR2 FYNNEI. This CDR3 is CASSMRGRSDGYTF. The CDR3 DNA is TGTGCCAGCAGTATGAGGGGGAGGTCGGATGGCTACACCTTC.

The chain links TRBV5-1 to TRBJ1-3; TRBD1 aligns across 8 bases. This CDR3 contains 17 residues. Germline CDR1 is SGHRS and CDR2 is YFSETQ. Trimming at V came to 1 base and at J to 0 bases, leaving 6 bases not matched to a gene. DNA of the CDR3: TGCGCCAGCAGCTTGAGGGACAGGCTGCCCTCTGGAAACACCATATATTTT. It codes for CASSLRDRLPSGNTIYF.

The chain combines TRBV6-4 with TRBJ1-2, with D perhaps TRBD1 (6 bases). The CDR3 loop spans 16 amino acids. V lost 2 bases, J lost 8 bases, and 21 bases lay in between. Looked up from germline, CDR1 is MRHNA and CDR2 is SNTAGT. CDR3: CASSDRFFPGHSGYTF. The CDR3 DNA is TGTGCCAGCAGTGACCGTTTCTTCCCGGGACATTCGGGCTACACCTTC.

The chain joins TRBV19 to TRBJ1-3; the D is unclear. Trimming took off 8 bases at V and 0 bases at J, with 11 bases between the two ends. The CDR3 extends over 14 amino acids. The germline V gene has CDR1 LNHDA and CDR2 SQIVND (reference sequence). The CDR3 spells CASGLWDSGNTIYF. DNA for the CDR3: TGTGCCAGTGGTCTATGGGACTCTGGAAACACCATATATTTT.

J is TRBJ2-3 and V is TRBV19, with D possibly matching TRBD2 (6 bases). Germline lookup yields CDR1 LNHDA and CDR2 SQIVND (reference sequence). There are 14 residues in the CDR3. The V gene lost 6 bases and the J gene lost 0 bases, with 10 bases spanning the gap. The CDR3 spells CASRPGTSTDTQYF. Here the CDR3 DNA reads TGTGCCAGTAGGCCTGGGACTAGCACAGATACGCAGTATTTT.

As regards this clone: Other DNA sequences in the same sample also yield this CDR3. The chain carries TRBV7-9 and TRBJ1-1; D remains ambiguous. This CDR3 contains 15 residues. Looked up from germline, CDR1 is SEHNR and CDR2 is FQNEAQ (reference sequence). V dropped 5 bases and J dropped 5 bases, with 18 bases sitting between them. DNA for the CDR3: TGTGCCAGCAGCCTAAACACACCGGTGACTACTGAAGCTTTCTTT. The encoded protein is CASSLNTPVTTEAFF.

This chain uses TRBV5-1 with TRBJ2-5; 11 nucleotides align to TRBD1. Unmatched junction bases numbered 9, after V lost 4 bases and J lost 4 bases. CDR1 and CDR2 (germline): SGHRS, YFSETQ. The CDR3 loop spans 16 amino acids. The CDR3, as DNA: TGCGCCAGCAGCCCCGGGACAGGGGGTAGCGGAGAGACCCAGTACTTC. Protein product: CASSPGTGGSGETQYF. Combining the CDR3 with reference TRBV5-1 and TRBJ2-5 gives the whole variable domain KAGVTQTPRYLIKTRGQQVTLSCSPISGHRSVSWYQQTPGQGLQFLFEYFSETQRNKGNFPGRFSGRQFSNSRSEMNVSTLELGDSALYLCASSPGTGGSGETQYFGPGTRLLVL.

This clone was detected only a few times. J is TRBJ2-2 and V is TRBV6-6, with D perhaps given as TRBD1 or TRBD2 (5 bases each). The CDR3 runs to 15 residues. Trimming shortened V by 4 bases and J by 4 bases, and 13 bases separated the two germline ends. Germline V gene data show CDR1 as MNHNY and CDR2 as SVGAGI (reference sequence). CDR3 sequence reads: CASSSLRGGTGELFF. Written as DNA, the CDR3 is TGTGCCAGCAGTTCCCTGAGGGGCGGCACCGGGGAGCTGTTTTTT.

The chain has TRBV19 and TRBJ2-1, with 7 positions matching TRBD1. After removal of 4 bases from V and 2 bases from J, the junction contained 2 bases not matched to a gene. The germline CDR1 and CDR2 sequences are LNHDA and SQIVND (reference sequence). The CDR3 spans 14 residues. This CDR3 is CASSKGQTYNEQFF. DNA for the CDR3: TGTGCCAGTAGTAAGGGACAGACCTACAATGAGCAGTTCTTC.

The chain combines TRBV11-3 with TRBJ1-5; no clear D. CDR3 length: 13 residues. V gave up 1 base and J gave up 0 bases, with 1 base separating them. CDR1 is SGHNT and CDR2 is YENEEA in the germline V gene. The CDR3 loop is CASSLVSNQPQHF. The DNA of the CDR3 is TGTGCCAGCAGCTTAGTTAGCAATCAGCCCCAGCATTTT.

This chain connects TRBV7-3 to TRBJ2-1; TRBD2 agrees at 9 bases. J gave up 4 bases and V 4 bases, and 14 bases lay outside the gene matches. This CDR3 is 18 amino acids long. CDR1 and CDR2 (germline): SGHTA, FQGTGA. CDR3 sequence reads: CASSSKNPASGVYNEQFF. Here the CDR3 DNA reads TGTGCCAGCAGCTCAAAAAACCCGGCTAGCGGGGTGTACAATGAGCAGTTCTTC.

The rearrangement joins TRBV10-2 to TRBJ1-3; unclear D gene. Germline CDR1 WSHSY, CDR2 SAAADI. The CDR3 is 15 residues long. V dropped 2 bases and J dropped 0 bases, with 8 bases sitting between them. The CDR3 sequence: CASSEDGYSGNTIYF. The CDR3 DNA follows: TGCGCCAGCAGTGAGGACGGATACTCTGGAAACACCATATATTTT.

The rearrangement links TRBV24-1 to TRBJ2-5; no clear D. Germline lookup yields CDR1 KGHDR and CDR2 SFDVKD. The V and J ends lost 7 bases and 5 bases respectively, with 10 bases between them. This CDR3 has 12 residues. For the CDR3, the DNA is TGTGCCACCAGAGGTCTAGGTGAGACCCAGTACTTC. This sequence encodes CATRGLGETQYF.

This clone appeared many times. The chain combines TRBV4-1 with TRBJ2-2; D is unresolved. This CDR3 is built from 15 residues. V lost 4 bases, J lost 4 bases, and 13 bases lay in between. CDR1 and CDR2 (germline): MGHRA, YSYEKL. The CDR3 region has the DNA TGCGCCAGCAGCCGCCTCAGACCAACCACCGGGGAGCTGTTTTTT. Translating gives CASSRLRPTTGELFF.

This clone was observed once. This chain connects TRBV5-1 to TRBJ1-1; 7 bases are shared with TRBD1. V lost 4 bases to trimming and J lost 4 bases; unmatched junction nucleotides: 7. CDR1 is SGHRS, CDR2 YFSETQ, per germline. The CDR3 length is 14 residues. The CDR3 spells CASSAAGTATEAFF. DNA of the CDR3: TGCGCCAGCAGCGCGGCCGGGACAGCCACTGAAGCTTTCTTT.

This chain connects TRBV5-1 to TRBJ2-1, with 7 positions matching TRBD1. The CDR3 sequence is 14 residues long. With 4 bases clipped from V and 3 bases from J, the junction kept 4 bases outside the gene matches. Germline V gives CDR1 SGHRS, CDR2 YFSETQ. CDR3 loop: CASSPGGYYNEQFF. The DNA for the CDR3 is TGCGCCAGCAGCCCAGGGGGTTACTACAATGAGCAGTTCTTC.

With respect to this clone: The junction does not match germline at one end; this may be a read error. The rearrangement links TRBV4-2 to TRBJ1-1, with TRBD1 matching over 11 bases. Germline V gives CDR1 LGHNA, CDR2 YNFKEQ. The CDR3 contains 20 residues. The CDR3 DNA is TGTGCCAGCAGCCAAGAGACCCACAAGCGGACAGGGGGCGTGAAGACTGAAGCTTTCTTT. This codes for CASSQETHKRTGGVKTEAFF.

The rearrangement uses TRBV6-5 and TRBJ2-1; D is unclear. Germline CDR1 and CDR2: MNHEY and SVGAGI. The V and J ends lost 6 bases and 9 bases respectively, with 9 bases between them. This CDR3 contains 11 residues. DNA of the CDR3: TGTGCCAGCAGCCTGTATGGTGAGCAGTTCTTC. This translates into CASSLYGEQFF.